The T cell receptor (beta chain) described here comes from a study of blood T cells in healthy people across ages (dated by TCRdb to the mid-2010s). A note on the overall study: In model experiments, template switching captured about one uniquely barcoded TCR beta cDNA molecule for every two T cells. The study measured age-related changes in TCR beta repertoire diversity using deep sequencing normalized with unique cDNA molecular identifiers. Donors of different ages were randomly distributed across sequencing lanes to avoid experimental bias. For two donors (one aged 18 to 30 and one aged 80 or older), the study analyzed two additional independent replicas of 1 million unique cDNA reads from the same blood draw. The donors were split into four age groups: young (average around 16 years), middle-aged (about 40), aged (more than 60) and long-lived (roughly 80). The investigation overall reported the following: The long-lived group showed more naive CD4+ T cells, fewer expanded clones and increased TCR diversity than the aged group, suggesting age selection. Bulk unsorted PBMC profiling prevented conclusive comparison of naive and antigen-experienced compartments. The percentage of naive T cells measured by flow cytometry correlated strongly with observed TCR beta diversity. Estimates of total diversity based on one million sequenced T cells were regarded as lower bounds and as underestimates. As age increased, observed TCR beta diversity per million T cells dropped in a roughly linear way, and a significant reduction was already evident by age about 40. Because donor CMV infection status was unknown, age-related changes in expanded clonotypes were potentially confounded.

Note on this clonotype: The antigen this receptor binds is unknown. The sample holds no much larger clone one base away, and base qualities are not on file.

The donors were about 40 Caucasian individuals from Russia, aged roughly 6 to 100 years, who were systemically healthy. Each donor gave approximately 10 milliliters of peripheral blood, collected into EDTA-treated Vacutainer tubes. Ficoll-Paque density-gradient centrifugation was used to isolate PBMCs, with at least 6.5 million per sample. Total RNA, at least 6 micrograms per sample, was extracted from PBMCs with Trizol reagent. Naive CD45RAhigh/CD27high T cell percentages were measured by flow cytometry on a PBMC aliquot from every donor. The protocol used for the library was 5' RACE. The run used an Illumina HiSeq 2500. A second PCR of roughly 6 to 12 cycles was performed with a sample-barcoded 5' primer and a J-beta primer mix. Each TCR beta cDNA molecule received a unique molecular identifier from a template-switch 5' adaptor carrying 12 random nucleotides. Each sample yielded at least 3 million CDR3-containing paired-end reads. The Mint cDNA synthesis kit, primed by a TRBC-specific oligonucleotide, was used to synthesize first-strand cDNA from all RNA. Following uracil-DNA glycosylase treatment, all cDNA underwent a first 18-cycle PCR with the universal primers M1SS and BC2_uni_R. Per the original workflow: For normalization, 1 million high-quality reads, each with a distinct molecular identifier, were randomly selected from each sample. Reads sharing molecular identifiers were discarded rather than binned into consensus sequences. MiTCR, with a Q25 quality threshold and the strictest error-elimination algorithm, was used for CDR3 identification, clonotype clustering and error correction. A nonparametric unseen species model using Euler transformation provided a lower-bound estimate of total TCR beta diversity. In-frame beta chains were kept once TCRdb had trimmed the public reads at Q25 with fastp and called clones with MiXCR. Every entry covers one CDR3 protein and lists the most common genes and DNA from its rows. The V and J calls and clone size are TCRdb's, not the authors'. The sample includes about 620,000 distinct CDR3 sequences, with under 25% observed a single time. The ten top clones hold 3.5% to 4% of the sample.

The receptor comes from a man in his 70s in good health. Sample: blood.

The CDR3 here reads CSARDESAVGYEQYF. The DNA reads TGCAGTGCTAGAGATGAGTCGGCGGTTGGCTACGAGCAGTACTTC. The chain joins TRBV20-1 to TRBJ2-7; there is no confident call for the D gene. Including cysteine and phenylalanine, the CDR3 has 15 amino acids. Only the CDR3 part of the read is kept: 45 bases, read in frame from the first base. The V end loses 0 bases and the J end loses 3 bases, and a stretch of 15 bases separates them. Sequences DFQATT (CDR1) and SNEGSKA (CDR2) are obtained from the germline V gene (reference sequence).